Listed below are T cell receptor beta chains from one sample, sequenced in a study of T cell repertoires in cytomegalovirus infection. TCRdb ran MiXCR on the reads and lists one entry per CDR3 protein. The sample includes 450,000 to 550,000 distinct CDR3 sequences, 15% to 20% of them seen just once. The sample taken for sequencing was CD8+ T cells from PBMCs. These receptor sequences come from a human donor in good health (CMV status not recorded). Some clones in this sample may be carry-over from other donors' samples. CDR3s include the opening cysteine and the closing phenylalanine or tryptophan. D genes are given only for firm matches. Expanded clones get a size class; other rows say once, few or many, or leave the size out.

j_gene: TRBJ1-5; d_gene: .; abundance: few; v_gene: TRBV7-9; CDR3nt: TGTGCCAGCAGCTTAGACGGGAGGCAGCATTTT; CDR3aa: CASSLDGRQHF
j_gene: TRBJ1-3; d_gene: .; abundance: few; v_gene: TRBV6-6; CDR3nt: TGTGCCAGCAGTGCTTACTCCGTCGGGCGGACTCACTCTGGAAACACCATATATTTT; CDR3aa: CASSAYSVGRTHSGNTIYF
j_gene: TRBJ1-1; d_gene: TRBD1; abundance: many; v_gene: TRBV11-2; CDR3nt: TGTGCCAGCAGCTTAGATACCAGGGGGCGCATCACTGAAGCTTTCTTT; CDR3aa: CASSLDTRGRITEAFF
j_gene: TRBJ1-4; d_gene: .; abundance: few; v_gene: TRBV15; CDR3nt: TGTGCCACCAGCAGAGGGCCCAGGGGATGGAATGAAAAACTGTTTTTT; CDR3aa: CATSRGPRGWNEKLFF
j_gene: TRBJ2-7; d_gene: TRBD2; abundance: once; v_gene: TRBV18; CDR3nt: TGTGCCAGCTCACCATTACTAGCGGGGGACTACGAGCAGTACTTC; CDR3aa: CASSPLLAGDYEQYF
j_gene: TRBJ2-3; d_gene: TRBD2; abundance: many; v_gene: TRBV7-9; CDR3nt: TGTGCCAGCAGCTTTTCGGCAGGACTAGCGGGAGGGCCGGCAGATACGCAGTATTTT; CDR3aa: CASSFSAGLAGGPADTQYF
j_gene: TRBJ1-1; d_gene: .; abundance: few; v_gene: TRBV9; CDR3nt: TGTGCCAGCAGCGTAGGACAGGAGACCATGAACACTGAAGCTTTCTTT; CDR3aa: CASSVGQETMNTEAFF
j_gene: TRBJ1-3; d_gene: .; abundance: few; v_gene: TRBV6-5; CDR3nt: TGTGCCAGCAGTTACAGGGCGAGGGCTGGAAACACCATATATTTT; CDR3aa: CASSYRARAGNTIYF
j_gene: TRBJ2-1; d_gene: TRBD1; abundance: few; v_gene: TRBV9; CDR3nt: TGTGCCAGCAGCGATCCATCCGGGACAGGGCCATACAATGAGCAGTTCTTC; CDR3aa: CASSDPSGTGPYNEQFF
j_gene: TRBJ2-1; d_gene: .; abundance: many; v_gene: TRBV7-6; CDR3nt: TGTGCCAGCAGCCGCTTACCTGGCGGCGGCAGGAGCTACAATGAGCAGTTCTTC; CDR3aa: CASSRLPGGGRSYNEQFF
j_gene: TRBJ1-1; d_gene: TRBD1; abundance: .; v_gene: TRBV7-8; CDR3nt: TGTTCCAGCAGCACCACGCCGGGACAGAGGGCGGAGAACACTGAAGCTTTCTTT; CDR3aa: CSSSTTPGQRAENTEAFF
j_gene: TRBJ2-5; d_gene: .; abundance: many; v_gene: TRBV7-9; CDR3nt: TGTGCCAGCAGCTTCGCCAACAGGGGAGGCGAGACCCAGTACTTC; CDR3aa: CASSFANRGGETQYF
j_gene: TRBJ2-3; d_gene: TRBD1; abundance: many; v_gene: TRBV7-3; CDR3nt: TGTGCCAGCAGCTACGGGACAGGGGTGTCGGATACGCAGTATTTT; CDR3aa: CASSYGTGVSDTQYF
j_gene: TRBJ2-7; d_gene: .; abundance: many; v_gene: TRBV7-9; CDR3nt: TGTGCCAGCAGCTTGGGAGGCGGTGAGCAGTACTTC; CDR3aa: CASSLGGGEQYF
j_gene: TRBJ1-1; d_gene: .; abundance: many; v_gene: TRBV7-8; CDR3nt: TGTGCCAGCAGCTTAGACCGGGATGAAGCTTTCTTT; CDR3aa: CASSLDRDEAFF
j_gene: TRBJ1-4; d_gene: .; abundance: many; v_gene: TRBV12-3/TRBV12-4; CDR3nt: TGTGCCAGCAGTCTGCTAGGCAGGGAAGAAGAAAAACTGTTTTTT; CDR3aa: CASSLLGREEEKLFF
j_gene: TRBJ2-5; d_gene: .; abundance: few; v_gene: TRBV14; CDR3nt: TGTGCCAGCAGCCCGTGGGGCTCGAGGACCCAGTACTTC; CDR3aa: CASSPWGSRTQYF
j_gene: TRBJ2-7; d_gene: .; abundance: .; v_gene: TRBV28; CDR3nt: TGTGCCAGCAGTCCGGTGGACGTATACGAGCAGTACTTC; CDR3aa: CASSPVDVYEQYF
j_gene: TRBJ1-2; d_gene: .; abundance: many; v_gene: TRBV12-3/TRBV12-4; CDR3nt: TGTGCCAGCACTTTTAGGGCGGGTGGCTACACCTTC; CDR3aa: CASTFRAGGYTF
j_gene: TRBJ2-7; d_gene: TRBD1; abundance: few; v_gene: TRBV28; CDR3nt: TGTGCCAGCAGTGAACGGGACAGGGGGCTGTACGAGCAGTACTTC; CDR3aa: CASSERDRGLYEQYF
j_gene: TRBJ1-2; d_gene: .; abundance: .; v_gene: TRBV10-3; CDR3nt: TGTGCCATCAGTGAGTCGGGGGGGGCGAGCTATGGCTACACCTTC; CDR3aa: CAISESGGASYGYTF
j_gene: TRBJ2-2; d_gene: .; abundance: many; v_gene: TRBV7-8; CDR3nt: TGTGCCAGCAGCCCCGACGGGACACCGCTCTACACCGGGGAGCTGTTTTTT; CDR3aa: CASSPDGTPLYTGELFF